Listed below are T cell receptor beta chains from one sample, sequenced in a study of T cells in localized non-small cell lung cancer. Only in-frame clones appear in the TCRdb table, and some are missing; sequencing was by immunoSEQ multiplex PCR. Altogether 55,000 to 75,000 clones are present, about 90% being singletons, with the ten largest covering less than 25%. The sample was peripheral blood, taken before any cancer treatment. These receptors all stem from a male donor aged 60 or older with stage III squamous cell lung carcinoma. CDR3s include the opening cysteine and the closing phenylalanine or tryptophan. D genes are given only for firm matches. Clone sizes are given selectively: once, few, many, or a class where the clone is expanded.

TRBJ1-6	-	-	TRBV2	CASSESGVSPLHF	TGTGCCAGCAGTGAATCAGGAGTCTCACCCCTCCACTTT
TRBJ2-5	-	TRBD1	TRBV6-1	CASSENRGRVDSQYF	TGTGCCAGCAGTGAGAACAGGGGGCGGGTTGATTCCCAGTACTTC
TRBJ1-1	-	-	TRBV4-3	CASSRSGRGTEAFF	TGCGCCAGCAGCCGATCGGGTAGGGGCACTGAAGCTTTCTTT
TRBJ2-3	-	TRBD2	TRBV25-1	CASSELGRGGTDTQYF	TGTGCCAGCAGTGAATTAGGGCGGGGGGGCACAGATACGCAGTATTTT
TRBJ2-4	-	-	TRBV27	CASSIGGQGSLAKNIQYF	TGTGCCAGCAGCATTGGGGGTCAGGGTTCGTTAGCCAAAAACATTCAGTACTTC
TRBJ1-1	-	-	TRBV27	CASSPTTPYTEAFF	TGTGCCAGCAGTCCGACGACACCTTACACTGAAGCTTTCTTT
TRBJ1-1	few	-	TRBV15	CATSRDIGTEAFF	TGTGCCACCAGCAGAGATATCGGCACTGAAGCTTTCTTT
TRBJ2-3	-	TRBD1	TRBV19	CASSILRRGTGPDTQYF	TGTGCCAGTAGTATCTTGAGGAGGGGGACAGGGCCAGATACGCAGTATTTT
TRBJ2-7	-	-	TRBV27	CASSPAGFGEQYF	TGTGCCAGCAGTCCCGCAGGGTTTGGGGAGCAGTACTTC
TRBJ1-2	-	-	TRBV28	CASSQNSGHGLYGYTF	TGTGCCAGCAGTCAAAACTCGGGACACGGACTCTATGGCTACACCTTC
TRBJ1-4	-	-	TRBV6-6	CASKLLGVEKLFF	TGTGCCAGCAAGCTACTCGGGGTTGAAAAACTGTTTTTT
TRBJ2-1	-	-	TRBV27	CASRQDEGGNEQFF	TGTGCCAGCAGACAAGACGAGGGTGGGAATGAGCAGTTCTTC
TRBJ1-3	-	-	TRBV6-6	CASSPAGAGNTIYF	TGTGCCAGCAGCCCGGCCGGGGCTGGAAACACCATATATTTT
TRBJ2-1	-	TRBD1	TRBV2	CASNGRPGQGLYNEQFF	TGTGCCAGCAATGGGAGACCGGGACAGGGACTCTACAATGAGCAGTTCTTC
TRBJ1-1	-	-	TRBV7-8	CASSTRTDGAPNTEAFF	TGTGCCAGCAGCACCCGTACGGACGGAGCCCCGAACACTGAAGCTTTCTTT
TRBJ1-6	-	-	TRBV6-6	CASSYSPDSPLHF	TGTGCCAGCAGTTACAGTCCGGATTCACCCCTCCACTTT
TRBJ1-5	-	-	TRBV7-2	CASSLRGSQPQHF	TGTGCCAGCAGCTTAAGGGGGAGTCAGCCCCAGCATTTT
TRBJ1-1	-	-	TRBV9	CASSFSGGNTEAFF	TGTGCCAGCAGCTTTAGTGGGGGGAACACTGAAGCTTTCTTT
TRBJ1-2	-	-	TRBV6-5	CASSLGPPNYGYTF	TGTGCCAGCAGTTTGGGACCGCCTAACTATGGCTACACCTTC
TRBJ1-1	-	-	TRBV29-1	CSARGGNTEAFF	TGCAGCGCCAGAGGAGGGAACACTGAAGCTTTCTTT
TRBJ1-2	-	-	TRBV29-1	CSGLQGSEYGYTF	TGCAGCGGTCTACAGGGTTCCGAATATGGCTACACCTTC
TRBJ2-3	-	TRBD2	TRBV7-2	CASSSQASGGFTDTQYF	TGTGCCAGCAGCTCTCAGGCTAGCGGGGGCTTCACAGATACGCAGTATTTT
TRBJ1-1	few	-	TRBV30	CAWSVVRGNTEAFF	TGTGCCTGGAGTGTAGTCAGGGGGAACACTGAAGCTTTCTTT
TRBJ2-3	-	-	TRBV5-6	CASSSPAVSTDTQYF	TGTGCCAGCAGCTCCCCAGCAGTAAGCACAGATACGCAGTATTTT
TRBJ2-3	-	-	TRBV6-1	CAIPPAGSTDTQYF	TGTGCCATTCCTCCAGCGGGTAGCACAGATACGCAGTATTTT
TRBJ1-2	-	-	TRBV11-1	CASNRPPEYGYTF	TGTGCCAGCAACCGACCACCGGAGTATGGCTACACCTTC
TRBJ2-2	-	TRBD1	TRBV6-4	CASRRDRANTGELFF	TGTGCCAGCAGAAGGGACAGAGCGAACACCGGGGAGCTGTTTTTT
TRBJ2-5	-	-	TRBV2	CASSRDNEETQYF	TGTGCCAGCAGCCGGGACAACGAAGAGACCCAGTACTTC
TRBJ1-6	few	TRBD1	TRBV7-9	CASSRPGQGSSPLHF	TGTGCCAGCAGCCGTCCGGGACAGGGGAGTTCACCCCTCCACTTT
TRBJ2-5	-	-	TRBV12-5	CASGLYYPAQETQYF	TGTGCTAGTGGTTTGTATTACCCGGCCCAAGAGACCCAGTACTTC
TRBJ1-6	-	-	TRBV27	CASKRGPNSPLHF	TGTGCCAGCAAGCGGGGACCAAATTCACCCCTCCACTTT
TRBJ1-3	few	TRBD1	TRBV5-1	CASSSTGDSGNTIYF	TGCGCCAGCAGCTCTACAGGGGACTCTGGAAACACCATATATTTT
TRBJ1-4	-	-	TRBV19	CASSIRRSSRAEKLFF	TGTGCCAGTAGTATACGCAGGTCGTCAAGAGCTGAAAAACTGTTTTTT
TRBJ2-6	-	-	TRBV5-1	CASSLGALSGANVLTF	TGCGCCAGCAGCTTGGGAGCTCTCTCTGGGGCCAACGTCCTGACTTTC
TRBJ1-4	-	TRBD1	TRBV6-6	CASSFRGGLGEKLFF	TGTGCCAGCAGTTTCAGGGGGGGATTGGGAGAAAAACTGTTTTTT
TRBJ1-2	-	-	TRBV7-2	CASSLGRSNYGYTF	TGTGCCAGCAGCTTAGGCCGGAGTAACTATGGCTACACCTTC
TRBJ1-1	-	-	TRBV27	CASSRITGPGNTEAFF	TGTGCCAGCAGTAGGATTACAGGGCCGGGGAACACTGAAGCTTTCTTT
TRBJ2-1	-	TRBD2	TRBV18	CASSPPASGGYNEQFF	TGTGCCAGCTCACCACCGGCGAGCGGGGGGTACAATGAGCAGTTCTTC
TRBJ2-1	-	TRBD2	TRBV7-9	CASSLGAGGSYNEQFF	TGTGCCAGCAGCTTAGGAGCGGGGGGCTCCTACAATGAGCAGTTCTTC
TRBJ1-1	-	-	TRBV19	CASSRTRLNTEAFF	TGTGCCAGTAGTCGGACACGACTGAACACTGAAGCTTTCTTT
TRBJ2-3	-	TRBD1	TRBV12-5	CASGYGQGTDTQYF	TGTGCTAGTGGTTATGGACAGGGGACAGATACGCAGTATTTT
TRBJ1-5	-	TRBD1	TRBV30	CAWSVRGLQQGVDRQPQHF	TGTGCCTGGAGTGTACGGGGACTCCAACAGGGGGTGGATAGACAGCCCCAGCATTTT
TRBJ2-5	-	-	TRBV6-5	CASSLRVTETQYF	TGTGCCAGCAGCCTCAGGGTAACAGAGACCCAGTACTTC
TRBJ2-7	-	-	TRBV27	CASSLVGGAGNQYF	TGTGCCAGCAGTTTGGTCGGGGGCGCAGGTAATCAGTACTTC
TRBJ1-2	-	-	TRBV19	CATQTRTYGYTF	TGTGCCACCCAAACCCGGACCTATGGCTACACCTTC
TRBJ2-3	-	TRBD2	TRBV7-2	CASSLEAGDSDTQYF	TGTGCCAGCAGCTTAGAAGCGGGGGACTCAGATACGCAGTATTTT
TRBJ1-4	-	-	TRBV15	CATSFSRQEKLFF	TGTGCCACCAGCTTTTCGCGACAGGAAAAACTGTTTTTT
TRBJ1-6	-	-	TRBV7-9	CASSETPSSYNSPLHF	TGTGCCAGCAGCGAGACACCGAGCTCCTATAATTCACCCCTCCACTTT
TRBJ2-6	-	-	TRBV4-3	CASSQDLIGSSGANVLTF	TGCGCCAGCAGCCAAGATCTAATCGGAAGCTCTGGGGCCAACGTCCTGACTTTC
TRBJ1-1	-	-	TRBV4-1	CASSQDARVGVTEAFF	TGCGCCAGCAGCCAAGATGCAAGGGTTGGGGTCACTGAAGCTTTCTTT
TRBJ2-4	-	-	TRBV6-5	CASSSAAGNIQYF	TGTGCCAGCAGTTCGGCGGCCGGGAACATTCAGTACTTC
TRBJ1-3	-	-	TRBV19	CASTIYRDGSGNTIYF	TGTGCCAGTACTATCTACCGGGACGGCTCTGGAAACACCATATATTTT
TRBJ2-3	-	-	TRBV19	CASSIGRGLGADTQYF	TGTGCCAGTAGTATCGGGCGGGGGCTCGGGGCAGATACGCAGTATTTT
TRBJ1-1	once	-	TRBV7-2	CASSLGGGNTEAFF	TGTGCCAGCAGCTTAGGGGGCGGCAACACTGAAGCTTTCTTT
TRBJ2-3	-	TRBD2	TRBV5-1	CASSLGERGAVDTQYF	TGCGCCAGCAGCTTAGGAGAGCGGGGGGCGGTAGATACGCAGTATTTT
TRBJ2-3	-	TRBD1	TRBV10-3	CAISGTGRTSTDTQYF	TGTGCCATCAGTGGGACAGGTAGAACTAGCACAGATACGCAGTATTTT
TRBJ2-5	once	TRBD2	TRBV2	CASSVQRGRETQYF	TGTGCCAGCAGTGTCCAGCGGGGTCGGGAGACCCAGTACTTC
TRBJ1-1	many	-	TRBV7-8	CASSPLMNTEAFF	TGTGCCAGCAGCCCGCTGATGAACACTGAAGCTTTCTTT
TRBJ2-2	-	-	TRBV5-1	CASSLVEGAFGGELFF	TGCGCCAGCAGCTTGGTGGAGGGGGCGTTCGGCGGGGAGCTGTTTTTT
TRBJ1-6	-	-	TRBV28	CASSSPGGRSPLHF	TGTGCCAGCAGTTCCCCGGGGGGTAGGTCACCCCTCCACTTT